The rows below give T cell receptor beta chains drawn from one sample of a study of T cell responses to AZD1222 COVID-19 vaccine. Sequencing used immunoSEQ multiplex PCR; TCRdb keeps in-frame clones, though not all of them. The sample consists of 100,000 or so clones, 80% to 95% of them appearing once. Sequences were derived from peripheral blood, sampled on day 0 of AZD1222 vaccination. The receptors originated from an adult in good health. The CDR3 runs from the conserved cysteine through the conserved F or W. D genes are given only for firm matches. The size field is filled for only some rows; it gives once, few, many or a size class.

CDR3 protein,CDR3 DNA,CDR3 length,D gene,J gene,clone size,V gene
CASSVAGRTTGELFF,TGTGCCAGCAGCGTAGCCGGCAGAACCACCGGGGAGCTGTTTTTT,15,-,TRBJ2-2,once,TRBV9
CASSLALVAGRADTQYF,TGTGCCAGCAGCTTAGCGCTCGTGGCGGGGAGGGCAGATACGCAGTATTTT,17,TRBD2,TRBJ2-3,-,TRBV7-2
CASSLGDRATSPLHF,TGTGCCAGCAGCTTGGGGGACAGGGCTACTTCACCCCTCCACTTT,15,TRBD1,TRBJ1-6,-,TRBV5-6
CSASKQGINNQPQHF,TGCAGTGCTAGTAAACAGGGGATCAACAATCAGCCCCAGCATTTT,15,TRBD1,TRBJ1-5,-,TRBV20-1
CASSPEGYLGSYNEQFF,TGCGCCAGCAGCCCCGAGGGGTATTTGGGCTCCTACAATGAGCAGTTCTTC,17,-,TRBJ2-1,-,TRBV4-1
CASGGDRAYNEQFF,TGTGCCAGCGGGGGGGACAGGGCCTACAATGAGCAGTTCTTC,14,TRBD1,TRBJ2-1,-,TRBV6-5
CASSPKSQSRSGANVLTF,TGTGCCAGCAGCCCAAAATCTCAATCCCGCTCTGGGGCCAACGTCCTGACTTTC,18,-,TRBJ2-6,once,TRBV3-1/TRBV3-2
CASSQERGYGYTF,TGCGCCAGCAGCCAAGAACGGGGCTATGGCTACACCTTC,13,-,TRBJ1-2,-,TRBV4-3
CAWRGTGYATNEKLFF,TGTGCCTGGAGGGGGACAGGGTACGCAACTAATGAAAAACTGTTTTTT,16,TRBD1,TRBJ1-4,-,TRBV30
CSVAPGQSYTEAFF,TGCAGCGTTGCCCCTGGACAGTCGTACACTGAAGCTTTCTTT,14,-,TRBJ1-1,-,TRBV29-1
CASTAGVSSTDTQYF,TGTGCCAGCACAGCGGGGGTGTCCAGCACAGATACGCAGTATTTT,15,TRBD2,TRBJ2-3,-,TRBV7-9
CATSAGQLYEQYF,TGTGCCACCAGTGCCGGACAGCTCTACGAGCAGTACTTC,13,-,TRBJ2-7,-,TRBV24-1
CASSQVLGPYNSPLHF,TGCGCCAGCAGCCAAGTTTTAGGGCCCTATAATTCACCCCTCCACTTT,16,-,TRBJ1-6,-,TRBV4-1
CASSSGGVRYEQYF,TGTGCCAGCAGCTCCGGGGGCGTAAGATACGAGCAGTACTTC,14,-,TRBJ2-7,-,TRBV7-9
CASSEQRPAQETQYF,TGTGCCAGCAGTGAACAGAGGCCAGCCCAAGAGACCCAGTACTTC,15,-,TRBJ2-5,-,TRBV2
CASSLTSREMDEQYF,TGTGCCAGCAGCTTAACGTCGCGGGAGATGGACGAGCAGTACTTC,15,TRBD2,TRBJ2-7,-,TRBV7-3
CASSVDGTGVETQYF,TGTGCCAGCAGCGTAGACGGGACAGGGGTCGAGACCCAGTACTTC,15,TRBD1,TRBJ2-5,-,TRBV9
CASSLDTEAFF,TGTGCCAGCAGCCTGGACACTGAAGCTTTCTTT,11,-,TRBJ1-1,-,TRBV3-1/TRBV3-2
CASSLMGGTQYF,TGTGCCAGCAGCTTAATGGGGGGCACGCAGTATTTT,12,-,TRBJ2-3,-,TRBV7-3
CAWSPGTGPYEQYF,TGTGCCTGGAGTCCCGGGACAGGACCCTACGAGCAGTACTTC,14,TRBD1,TRBJ2-7,-,TRBV30
CASSIGGSTTLSVTGELFF,TGTGCCAGTAGTATTGGAGGCAGTACCACTCTATCTGTTACCGGGGAGCTGTTTTTT,19,-,TRBJ2-2,-,TRBV19
CASSQGIGQPQHF,TGTGCCAGCAGCCAGGGAATCGGGCAGCCCCAGCATTTT,13,-,TRBJ1-5,-,TRBV7-2
CASSDPNRGRAFF,TGTGCCAGCAGTGACCCTAACAGGGGACGAGCTTTCTTT,13,TRBD1,TRBJ1-1,-,TRBV6-1
CASRRDSQRETQYF,TGTGCCAGCAGGCGGGACAGTCAGCGGGAGACCCAGTACTTC,14,-,TRBJ2-5,once,TRBV27
CASSTEGLAAYEQYF,TGTGCCAGTAGTACCGAGGGACTAGCGGCCTACGAGCAGTACTTC,15,TRBD2,TRBJ2-7,-,TRBV19
CASSLDAGGNSPLHF,TGTGCCAGCAGCTTAGATGCAGGGGGAAATTCACCCCTCCACTTT,15,TRBD1,TRBJ1-6,-,TRBV7-8
CAISGGLYQPQHF,TGTGCCATCAGTGGCGGACTCTATCAGCCCCAGCATTTT,13,-,TRBJ1-5,-,TRBV10-3
CASSQADRGEWGQPQHF,TGTGCCAGCAGCCAGGCGGACAGGGGGGAATGGGGTCAGCCCCAGCATTTT,17,TRBD1,TRBJ1-5,-,TRBV3-1/TRBV3-2
CASSQDSTGQREAFF,TGCGCCAGCAGCCAAGATTCCACTGGACAGCGGGAAGCTTTCTTT,15,-,TRBJ1-1,-,TRBV4-3